This T cell receptor beta chain was recorded in a study of blood T cell repertoires in COVID-19. Overall study: Sources were T cells, B-cell-depleted T cells, or PBMCs; the material itself was cDNA or gDNA.

Per the study methods: It was from reference gene primer amplification that nucleated cell counts were estimated. Sequenced by immunoSEQ multiplex PCR; TCRdb stores in-frame clones only, minus some. That table gives V, J and clone size, and the DNA gave D and trimming. The data show some 200,000 clones, 82% seen once. Seattle's cohort entered during active infection and was followed longitudinally. The CDR3 consists of 16 residues. Per the germline V gene, CDR1 is SGHKS and CDR2 is YYEKEE (reference sequence). Trimming at V came to 1 base and at J to 8 bases, leaving 10 bases not matched to a gene. The TCR was taken from a woman aged 70-85 years with COVID-19, enrolled during active disease. Source material: peripheral blood. V usage is TRBV5-5 and J usage is TRBJ1-4, with TRBD1 matching 8 bases. The CDR3 reads CASSLWRPTGGEKLFF. The CDR3 DNA follows: TGTGCCAGCAGCTTGTGGAGGCCCACAGGGGGAGAAAAACTGTTTTTT.